The 18 T cell receptor beta chains below all came from one sample that was sequenced in a study of shared clonotypes between healthy human individuals. Measured with immunoSEQ multiplex PCR; TCRdb has only the in-frame clones, and not every one. The table includes approximately 940,000 clones, 60% to 85% detected once. Specimen: memory CD4+ T cells sorted from blood. The subset is: CD45RA-negative fraction. Receptors originate from a man aged 18 to 30 in good health.

The rearrangement links TRBV19 to TRBJ1-4; 7 bases line up with TRBD1. With 8 bases clipped from V and 7 bases from J, the junction kept 7 bases outside the gene matches. This CDR3 contains 13 residues. Germline lookup yields CDR1 LNHDA and CDR2 SQIVND (reference sequence). CDR3 residues: CASHQGDREKLFF. CDR3 in DNA: TGTGCCAGTCATCAGGGGGACCGTGAAAAACTGTTTTTT.

The V call is TRBV5-1, the J call TRBJ1-2; TRBD1 matches 9 bases. The CDR3 is made up of 15 amino acids. Germline V lookup: CDR1 SGHRS, CDR2 YFSETQ. V shed 5 bases and J 1 base; nucleotides not matched to a gene: 6. The CDR3 loop is CASSSGTGNNYGYTF. DNA for the CDR3: TGCGCCAGCAGTTCCGGGACAGGGAATAACTATGGCTACACCTTC.

This clone was seen ten or more times. The same CDR3 also results from other DNA sequences found in this sample. The rearrangement joins TRBV7-2 to TRBJ2-1; 9 positions match TRBD2. CDR1 SGHTA and CDR2 FQGNSA come from the germline V gene. The CDR3 length is 15 residues. The V and J ends lost 3 bases and 6 bases, in that order; junction bases with no gene match: 6. This chain's CDR3 is CASSLAGGPFNEQFF. The DNA for the CDR3 is TGTGCCAGCAGCTTGGCGGGAGGGCCCTTCAATGAGCAGTTCTTC. Variable domain in full (rest from reference TRBV7-2 and TRBJ2-1): GAGVSQSPSNKVTEKGKDVELRCDPISGHTALYWYRQSLGQGLEFLIYFQGNSAPDKSGLPSDRFSAERTGGSVSTLTIQRTQQEDSAVYLCASSLAGGPFNEQFFGPGTRLTVL.

The chain is built from TRBV5-1 and TRBJ1-2, with D unresolved. V lost 1 base and J 0 bases, leaving 10 bases between the germline ends. This CDR3 region has 15 residues. CDR1 SGHRS and CDR2 YFSETQ come from the germline V gene. CDR3 region: CASSLSSTSNYGYTF. DNA for the CDR3: TGCGCCAGCAGCTTGTCCAGCACCTCTAACTATGGCTACACCTTC.

This clone was counted ten times or more. J is TRBJ1-4 and V is TRBV4-1, with a tentative D call TRBD1 (6 bases). Germline assignment: CDR1 MGHRA and CDR2 YSYEKL. This CDR3 has 15 residues. The V gene lost 8 bases and the J gene lost 0 bases, with 13 bases spanning the gap. This chain's CDR3 is CASRRGVSTNEKLFF. CDR3 in DNA: TGCGCCAGCCGCAGGGGCGTGTCAACTAATGAAAAACTGTTTTTT.

The chain combines TRBV7-8 with TRBJ2-5; D is uncertain. CDR1 is SGHVS, CDR2 FQNEAQ, per germline. Trimming stripped 1 base from V and 5 bases from J, with 8 bases between. The CDR3 runs 13 residues. CDR3 bases: TGTGCCAGCAGCTTAGGTCCGTGGGAGACCCAGTACTTC. It specifies CASSLGPWETQYF. Using reference TRBV7-8 and TRBJ2-5 for the parts outside the CDR3, the full variable domain is GAGVSQSPRYKVAKRGQDVALRCDPISGHVSLFWYQQALGQGPEFLTYFQNEAQLDKSGLPSDRFFAERPEGSVSTLKIQRTQQEDSAVYLCASSLGPWETQYFGPGTRLLVL.

The chain is built from TRBV18 and TRBJ1-5; TRBD1 matches 7 bases. V was clipped by 3 bases and J by 7 bases; unmatched bases: 12. Germline V gene sequence: CDR1 KGHSH, CDR2 LQKENI. The CDR3 consists of 16 residues. This CDR3 reads CASSPFGTEEKQPQHF. The CDR3, as DNA: TGTGCCAGCTCACCCTTTGGGACAGAAGAGAAACAGCCCCAGCATTTT.

The V gene is TRBV9, the J gene TRBJ2-4; unclear D gene. Trimming took off 4 bases at V and 6 bases at J, with 14 bases between the two ends. The length of the CDR3 is 14 residues. Per germline, CDR1 SGDLS and CDR2 YYNGEE. CDR3 protein: CASSTRSMGNIQYF. CDR3 nucleotides: TGTGCCAGCAGCACCCGGTCTATGGGAAACATTCAGTACTTC.

V and J are TRBV5-1 and TRBJ2-7, with D uncertain. Germline V gene lookup returns CDR1 SGHRS and CDR2 YFSETQ. The ends were cut back, 0 bases at V and 2 bases at J, with 15 bases in the middle. The CDR3 extends over 16 amino acids. The CDR3 is CASSLAFAAPTYEQYF. Here the CDR3 DNA reads TGCGCCAGCAGCTTGGCCTTTGCGGCCCCCACCTACGAGCAGTACTTC. Combining the CDR3 with reference TRBV5-1 and TRBJ2-7 gives the whole variable domain KAGVTQTPRYLIKTRGQQVTLSCSPISGHRSVSWYQQTPGQGLQFLFEYFSETQRNKGNFPGRFSGRQFSNSRSEMNVSTLELGDSALYLCASSLAFAAPTYEQYFGPGTRLTVT.

This clone was seen a handful of times. The V and J genes are TRBV4-1 and TRBJ1-2, with D perhaps matching TRBD1 (6 bases). There are 13 residues in the CDR3. V was cut by 1 base and J by 8 bases, with 11 bases left in between. The germline V gene has CDR1 MGHRA and CDR2 YSYEKL. The CDR3 protein is CASSQGGAQGYTF. CDR3 coding DNA: TGCGCCAGCAGCCAAGGGGGGGCGCAAGGCTACACCTTC.

The chain's CDR3 is CASREGFTNEKLFF. DNA for the CDR3: TGTGCCAGCAGGGAGGGTTTTACTAATGAAAAACTGTTTTTT. The chain combines TRBV2 with TRBJ1-4; D remains ambiguous. With 6 bases removed from V and 2 bases from J, the gap between germline ends came to 10 bases. This CDR3 region has 14 residues. Germline CDR1 reads SNHLY; CDR2 reads FYNNEI.

This clone was found once. The chain links TRBV10-3 to TRBJ2-2; a possible D gene is TRBD2 (5 bases). With 2 bases removed from V and 6 bases from J, the gap between germline ends came to 16 bases. From germline, CDR1 is ENHRY and CDR2 SYGVKD. This CDR3 has 16 amino acids. CDR3 sequence reads: CAISEEARGGPGELFF. DNA for the CDR3: TGTGCCATCAGTGAGGAAGCGCGTGGAGGACCCGGGGAGCTGTTTTTT.

The chain has TRBV18 and TRBJ2-3; 8 nucleotides line up with TRBD2. Germline V CDR1 and CDR2: KGHSH, LQKENI. The CDR3 is made up of 14 amino acids. Germline trimming cut 3 bases from V and 5 bases from J; bases unmatched to any gene: 4. The CDR3 nucleotides read TGTGCCAGCTCACCCTCGGGAGGGCAAGATACGCAGTATTTT. Its translation: CASSPSGGQDTQYF. The variable domain in full, with the rest retrieved from reference TRBV18 and TRBJ2-3, is NAGVMQNPRHLVRRRGQEARLRCSPMKGHSHVYWYRQLPEEGLKFMVYLQKENIIDESGMPKERFSAEFPKEGPSILRIQQVVRGDSAAYFCASSPSGGQDTQYFGPGTRLTVL.

The chain couples TRBV6-4 to TRBJ2-7; 11 bases line up with TRBD2. Trimming took 5 bases from V and 6 from J; bases not matched to a gene: 6. The V gene's germline CDR1 is MRHNA and CDR2 SNTAGT. The CDR3 loop spans 14 amino acids. CDR3 sequence reads: CASSLTSGITEQYF. CDR3 DNA sequence: TGTGCCAGCAGTCTGACTAGCGGGATTACCGAGCAGTACTTC.

The rearrangement uses TRBV6-1 and TRBJ1-1; D is unclear. The CDR3 has 13 amino acids. Germline CDR1 and CDR2: MNHNS and SASEGT. Trimming removed 6 bases from V and 1 base from J, with 9 bases in between. Written as DNA, the CDR3 is TGTGCCAGCAGGAACACTGGGAACACTGAAGCTTTCTTT. This gives the protein CASRNTGNTEAFF.

The chain combines TRBV5-5 with TRBJ2-5, with D maybe TRBD2 (5 bases). The CDR3 is made up of 15 amino acids. In germline, CDR1 is SGHKS, CDR2 YYEKEE (reference sequence). The V gene lost 0 bases and the J gene lost 4 bases, with 13 bases spanning the gap. The CDR3 DNA is TGTGCCAGCAGCTTGGGAGGGCCGGGCGGAGAGACCCAGTACTTC. Protein product: CASSLGGPGGETQYF.

Details on this clone: A read error may explain this, as a much larger clone is one base away. The sample carries other DNA sequences with the same CDR3. The chain uses TRBV5-1 and TRBJ2-3; 10 bases are shared with TRBD2. The V gene end was trimmed by 0 bases and the J gene end by 1 base; junction bases not matched to a gene: 2. Germline V gene sequence: CDR1 SGHRS, CDR2 YFSETQ. The CDR3 sequence is 16 residues long. The CDR3, as DNA: TGCGCCAGCAGCTTGGCCGGGACTAGCGGCACAGATACGCAGTATTTT. Translation gives CASSLAGTSGTDTQYF.

The genes are TRBV5-1 and TRBJ1-2, with D uncertain. Germline V gene sequence: CDR1 SGHRS, CDR2 YFSETQ. The CDR3 has 17 residues. Trimming removed 3 bases from V and 1 base from J, with 19 bases in between. In nucleotides, the CDR3 is TGCGCCAGCAGCTCCTCTCCAGGATCGGGGAATAACTATGGCTACACCTTC. Translation gives CASSSSPGSGNNYGYTF. Variable domain in full (rest from reference TRBV5-1 and TRBJ1-2): KAGVTQTPRYLIKTRGQQVTLSCSPISGHRSVSWYQQTPGQGLQFLFEYFSETQRNKGNFPGRFSGRQFSNSRSEMNVSTLELGDSALYLCASSSSPGSGNNYGYTFGSGTRLTVV.